This T cell receptor beta chain originates from a study of T cells in women clearing cervical HPV infection. Study in general: Cases: HPV16-related CIN3 or worse on histology, 2 invasive cancers. Controls gave blood once infection was undetectable; cases at lesion identification. Study results and limitations: TRBV6-7 abundance was lower in cases than controls (around 0.1% versus 0.15%).

The CDR3 has 15 residues. Trimming cost V 4 bases and J 4 bases, with 17 bases left between them. Germline-derived CDR1 and CDR2 are SEHNR and FQNEAQ (reference sequence). A word on this clone: Its specificity is unknown. The DNA ends 3 residues before the CDR3 does, and the rest of the CDR3 is filled in from the germline J gene.

immunoSEQ multiplex PCR used an average of around 1,200 ng genomic DNA. Some clones are missing from TCRdb's copy, which holds only in-frame ones; the method was immunoSEQ multiplex PCR. This repertoire includes about 39,000 clones. The specimen sequenced was blood buffy coat. This sequence originates from a woman between 18 and 75 years old with a cervical HPV16 infection that either progressed to CIN3+ or cleared (not recorded which). The gene calls are TRBV7-9 and TRBJ2-7, with D possibly TRBD2 on 6 matching bases. The CDR3 here is CASSSGTQGVYEQYF. CDR3 bases read: TGTGCCAGCAGCTCGGGGACTCAAGGGGTTTACGAG.